These 21 T cell receptor beta chains came from one sample sequenced in a study of a mutant IDH1 vaccine in newly diagnosed glioma. Their antigen targets remain unknown. Documented time point: week 23, last vaccination. The vaccine gave 300 ug of a 20-mer mutant IDH1 peptide subcutaneously per dose. Generated by immunoSEQ multiplex PCR, the TCRdb table keeps only in-frame clones and is missing some. The table has some 30,000 clones, roughly 90% seen once. This specimen consisted of PBMCs, obtained from a glioma patient whose treatment included an IDH1 peptide vaccine. Receptors were obtained from a man aged 35 to 55 with glioma.

V is TRBV28 and J is TRBJ2-3; D tentatively reads TRBD1 or TRBD2 (5 bases each). The CDR3 has 16 amino acids. Trimming shortened V by 3 bases and J by 0 bases, and 13 bases separated the two germline ends. Germline V gene data show CDR1 as MDHEN and CDR2 as SYDVKM. Here the CDR3 reads CASSFQGVPSTDTQYF. The CDR3, as DNA: TGTGCCAGCAGTTTCCAGGGAGTTCCTAGCACAGATACGCAGTATTTT.

The genes are TRBV4-1 and TRBJ1-5; D unresolved. Trimming took 0 bases from V and 7 from J, leaving 19 bases between them. Per germline, CDR1 MGHRA and CDR2 YSYEKL. The length of the CDR3 is 17 residues. The CDR3 bases are TGCGCCAGCAGCCAAGAAACCGTGGCATTCGTTCGACAGCCCCAGCATTTT. Its translation is CASSQETVAFVRQPQHF.

This chain uses TRBV19 with TRBJ2-2; weak D call: TRBD1 (5 bases). Trimming stripped 9 bases from V and 4 bases from J, with 15 bases between. Germline CDR1 and CDR2: LNHDA and SQIVND (reference sequence). CDR3 size: 14 residues. The CDR3 region is CASRAQGSTGELFF. In DNA, the CDR3 is TGTGCCAGCAGAGCTCAGGGTTCCACCGGGGAGCTGTTTTTT.

The J gene is TRBJ1-2, the V gene TRBV5-4, with a weak D call TRBD1 (5 bases). CDR3 length: 12 amino acids. The V end lost 4 bases, the J end lost 5 bases, and 9 bases lay between the germline ends. The germline gives CDR1 SGHNT, CDR2 YYREEE (reference sequence). The CDR3 DNA follows: TGTGCCAGCAGCCGCGAGGGGTATGGCTACACCTTC. Amino acids: CASSREGYGYTF. The entire variable domain, with the rest obtained from reference TRBV5-4 and TRBJ1-2, is as follows: ETGVTQSPTHLIKTRGQQVTLRCSSQSGHNTVSWYQQALGQGPQFIFQYYREEENGRGNFPPRFSGLQFPNYSSELNVNALELDDSALYLCASSREGYGYTFGSGTRLTVV.

In its sample, this clone was seen a few times. This chain connects TRBV28 to TRBJ1-5; weak D call: TRBD1 (5 bases). Deletions cut 4 bases from V and 2 bases from J, with 9 bases between. CDR1 is MDHEN, CDR2 SYDVKM, per germline. This CDR3 region has 14 residues. DNA of the CDR3: TGTGCCAGCAGTTCCCCGGGACGCAATCAGCCCCAGCATTTT. Its translation is CASSSPGRNQPQHF. Full variable domain (missing parts from reference TRBV28 and TRBJ1-5): DVKVTQSSRYLVKRTGEKVFLECVQDMDHENMFWYRQDPGLGLRLIYFSYDVKMKEKGDIPEGYSVSREKKERFSLILESASTNQTSMYLCASSSPGRNQPQHFGDGTRLSIL.

The chain is built from TRBV5-1 and TRBJ1-1; 11 positions match TRBD1. V was pared by 4 bases and J by 0 bases, with 23 bases of the junction left unmatched. CDR3 size: 22 residues. Germline values: CDR1 SGHRS, CDR2 YFSETQ. CDR3: CASSPMLPGQGVLPSMNTEAFF. The CDR3 bases are TGCGCCAGCAGCCCAATGTTGCCGGGACAGGGGGTTTTGCCTTCCATGAACACTGAAGCTTTCTTT.

This chain links TRBV10-3 with TRBJ1-1; D not resolved. With 9 bases removed from V and 4 bases from J, the gap between germline ends came to 12 bases. The V gene's germline CDR1 is ENHRY and CDR2 SYGVKD. The CDR3 covers 12 residues. CDR3 protein: CAMSASSTEAFF. DNA for the CDR3: TGTGCCATGTCCGCGAGTAGCACTGAAGCTTTCTTT.

The chain carries TRBV6-6 and TRBJ1-2; tentatively, D is TRBD1 (6 bases). V was shortened by 6 bases and J by 4 bases, with 12 bases between the two germline ends. Germline CDR1 reads MNHNY; CDR2 reads SVGAGI (reference sequence). The CDR3 has 13 residues. The CDR3 region is CASSFEQGYGYTF. CDR3 DNA sequence: TGTGCCAGCAGCTTTGAACAGGGCTATGGCTACACCTTC.

This clone turned up a few times. This chain uses TRBV2 with TRBJ2-2, with 9 positions matching TRBD1. The V gene's germline CDR1 is SNHLY and CDR2 FYNNEI. This CDR3 spans 14 amino acids. V trimming: 6 bases; J trimming: 6 bases; junction bases outside the gene matches: 5. The CDR3 DNA follows: TGTGCCAGCAGGGCACAGGGGGCGGCCGGGGAGCTGTTTTTT. It translates to CASRAQGAAGELFF.

The V gene is TRBV14, the J gene TRBJ1-1; D may be TRBD1 (5 bases). V lost 1 base and J lost 5, with 8 bases in between. The CDR3 sequence is 13 residues long. CDR1 and CDR2 from the germline V gene are SGHDN and FVKESK. CDR3 nucleotides: TGTGCCAGCAGCCAAGGTAGGGGAACTGAAGCTTTCTTT. It is translated as CASSQGRGTEAFF.

In its sample, this clone was seen once. The chain joins TRBV9 to TRBJ2-7; 11 bases are shared with TRBD2. The CDR3 totals 16 residues. V gave up 0 bases and J gave up 5 bases; unmatched junction bases: 7. Germline loops: CDR1 SGDLS, CDR2 YYNGEE. This chain's CDR3 is CASSVVLAGEGNEQYF. For the CDR3, the DNA is TGTGCCAGCAGCGTAGTACTAGCGGGAGAGGGGAACGAGCAGTACTTC.

J is TRBJ2-7 and V is TRBV29-1, with 10 nucleotides matching TRBD1. Germline loops: CDR1 SQVTM, CDR2 ANQGSEA. Trimming removed 7 bases from V and 1 base from J; junction bases left unmatched: 4. The CDR3 extends over 13 amino acids. The CDR3 loop is CSALDRGSYEQYF. DNA for the CDR3: TGCAGCGCACTGGACAGGGGGTCCTACGAGCAGTACTTC.

V gene TRBV2 combines with J gene TRBJ1-1; perhaps TRBD1 as D (6 bases). CDR1 is SNHLY, CDR2 FYNNEI, per germline. V was clipped by 1 base and J by 4 bases, with 16 bases between them. The CDR3 covers 16 residues. The CDR3 loop reads CASSEDWGAGSTEAFF. DNA of the CDR3: TGTGCCAGCAGTGAAGATTGGGGGGCGGGGAGCACTGAAGCTTTCTTT. The full variable domain, rest sourced from reference TRBV2 and TRBJ1-1, is EPEVTQTPSHQVTQMGQEVILRCVPISNHLYFYWYRQILGQKVEFLVSFYNNEISEKSEIFDDQFSVERPDGSNFTLKIRSTKLEDSAMYFCASSEDWGAGSTEAFFGQGTRLTVV.

The chain couples TRBV30 to TRBJ2-1; TRBD2 aligns across 12 bases. V shed 2 bases and J 7 bases; nucleotides not matched to a gene: 9. Germline V gene sequence: CDR1 GTSNPN, CDR2 SVGIG (reference sequence). This CDR3 has 16 residues. The CDR3 protein is CAWSLAGGLFQNEQFF. The CDR3 DNA sequence: TGTGCCTGGAGTCTAGCGGGGGGGCTTTTTCAGAATGAGCAGTTCTTC.

This clone came up a few times. The rearrangement uses TRBV21-1 and TRBJ2-2; the table's D call, TRBD2, was not checked against the DNA. TRBV21-1 counts as a pseudogene. The CDR3 sequence is 15 residues long. CDR3 residues: CASSKLAGNTGELFF. The CDR3 DNA reads TGTGCCAGCAGCAAACTAGCGGGGAACACCGGGGAGCTGTTTTTT.

Written as DNA, the CDR3 is TGTGCCTGGAGCAGGGGAAGTAATGAAAAACTGTTTTTT. This gives the protein CAWSRGSNEKLFF. The chain uses TRBV30 and TRBJ1-4; tentative D call: TRBD1 (6 bases). V was pared by 3 bases and J by 4 bases, with 9 bases between. There are 13 residues in the CDR3. Per germline, CDR1 GTSNPN and CDR2 SVGIG (reference sequence).

This clone was counted between two and nine times. The rearrangement links TRBV2 to TRBJ1-5; TRBD1 matches 9 bases. The CDR3 runs 15 residues. V was clipped by 5 bases and J by 5 bases; unmatched bases: 7. CDR1 and CDR2 (germline): SNHLY, FYNNEI. The CDR3 DNA reads TGTGCCAGCAGTTGGGACAGGGAGGCCTATCAGCCCCAGCATTTT. It translates to CASSWDREAYQPQHF.

The V call is TRBV29-1, the J call TRBJ2-2; D gene unclear. This CDR3 has 9 amino acids. V was pared by 7 bases and J by 6 bases, with 3 bases between. Germline V gives CDR1 SQVTM, CDR2 ANQGSEA. The CDR3 DNA is TGCAGCGATCCCGGGGAGCTGTTTTTT. Its protein is CSDPGELFF.

This clone was picked up one time. The V call is TRBV5-4, the J call TRBJ2-2, with D uncertain. Trimming took off 5 bases at V and 2 bases at J, with 4 bases between the two ends. Germline loops: CDR1 SGHNT, CDR2 YYREEE (reference sequence). The CDR3 covers 12 residues. CDR3 in amino acids: CASRSNTGELFF. The CDR3, as DNA: TGTGCCAGCAGGAGTAACACCGGGGAGCTGTTTTTT.

The chain is built from TRBV21-1 and TRBJ1-5; the table names TRBD1, a call not compared with the DNA. TRBV21-1 is flagged as a pseudogene. The CDR3 loop spans 16 amino acids. CDR3 coding DNA: TGTGCCAGCAGCATTTGGACAGGGTTAGGTTGCCAGCCCCAGCATTTT. Translation gives CASSIWTGLGCQPQHF.

This rearrangement joins TRBV18 to TRBJ2-1; D could derive from TRBD1 or TRBD2 (5 bases each). V lost 3 bases to trimming and J lost 3 bases, with 9 bases between them. The CDR3 loop spans 14 amino acids. CDR1 is KGHSH and CDR2 is LQKENI in the germline V gene. The CDR3 reads CASSPGPNYNEQFF. CDR3 nucleotide sequence: TGTGCCAGCTCACCGGGACCCAACTACAATGAGCAGTTCTTC.